The 20 T cell receptor beta chains given below trace back to one sample, sequenced in a study of blood T cells in healthy people across ages (dated by TCRdb to between 2015 and 2016). Libraries were constructed by 5' RACE. Instrument used: Illumina HiSeq 2500. A second PCR of about 6 to 11 cycles was performed with a sample-barcoded 5' primer and a J-beta primer mix. TCRdb itself trimmed the public reads at Q25 with fastp, ran MiXCR and retained productive beta chains. Each entry is one CDR3 protein sequence, shown with its most common DNA and genes. The sample table holds 450,000 to 600,000 distinct CDR3 sequences, of which around 27% were seen once. 3% to 4.5% of the sample is taken by the ten largest. The sample was also linked to a second study, of T cells of mothers and their children.

The sequencing sample was made of blood. The source is a boy younger than 10 in good health.

On this clonotype itself: Since no conserved phenylalanine or tryptophan closes the CDR3, a read error is the likely cause. This chain uses TRBV5-1 with TRBJ1-1, with D possibly TRBD1 on 5 matching bases. Germline assignment: CDR1 SGHRS and CDR2 YFSETQ. The CDR3 is 16 residues long. The ends were cut back, 0 bases at V and 5 bases at J, with 17 bases in the middle. The CDR3 loop is CASSLGHKGSQTEAFS. Written as DNA, the CDR3 is TGCGCCAGCAGCTTGGGTCACAAGGGGAGTCAGACTGAAGCTTTCTCT.

The genes are TRBV20-1 and TRBJ2-7; unclear D gene. Per germline, CDR1 DFQATT and CDR2 SNEGSKA (reference sequence). V lost 3 bases to trimming and J lost 0 bases, with 15 bases between them. The CDR3 runs 15 residues. The CDR3 coding sequence is TGCAGTGCTAGGAACCCCAGCCCGATCTCCTACGAGCAGTACTTC. The encoded protein is CSARNPSPISYEQYF.

This clonotype has more than one count but fewer than ten. The V call is TRBV7-9, the J call TRBJ1-5; the D gene is possibly TRBD1 (5 bases). Trimming shortened V by 5 bases and J by 11 bases, and 16 bases separated the two germline ends. The CDR3 is 13 amino acids. Per the germline V gene, CDR1 is SEHNR and CDR2 is FQNEAQ (reference sequence). The CDR3 DNA sequence: TGTGCCAGCAGCCCGGGACCGACCCAGTCCCAGCATTTT. Its translation: CASSPGPTQSQHF.

V and J are TRBV9 and TRBJ2-7, with D perhaps assigned TRBD1 or TRBD2 (6 bases each). The CDR3 length is 14 residues. The germline CDR1 and CDR2 sequences are SGDLS and YYNGEE. Trimming took 4 bases from V and 3 from J, leaving 14 bases between them. This chain's CDR3 is CASSSGGANYEQYF. In DNA, the CDR3 is TGTGCCAGCAGCTCCGGGGGCGCGAACTACGAGCAGTACTTC.

This clonotype was detected only a few times. The chain combines TRBV7-2 with TRBJ2-5; D might be TRBD2 (5 bases). Germline CDR1 SGHTA, CDR2 FQGNSA. The CDR3 is 14 residues long. V lost 5 bases and J lost 10, with 20 bases in between. Written as DNA, the CDR3 is TGTGCCAGCAGCCCAGGACTCGCCCAATGGAGCCAGTACTTC. Translation: CASSPGLAQWSQYF.

This clonotype was counted between two and nine times. Given a much more abundant clone one base away, this may be a read error. Without the conserved terminal phenylalanine or tryptophan, this CDR3 likely stems from a read error. The V gene is TRBV19, the J gene TRBJ2-5; D is uncertain. V was pared by 4 bases and J by 1 base, with 7 bases between. Germline V lookup: CDR1 LNHDA, CDR2 SQIVND (reference sequence). The CDR3 consists of 13 residues. For the CDR3, the DNA is TGTGCCAGTAGTACCGACTTCCAAGAGACCCAGTACCTC. Residues: CASSTDFQETQYL.

This clonotype was recorded a few times. The chain employs TRBV2 and TRBJ2-7; the match to TRBD2 covers 9 bases. This CDR3 contains 15 residues. Germline CDR1 SNHLY, CDR2 FYNNEI. Trimming removed 6 bases from V and 5 bases from J; junction bases left unmatched: 11. In DNA form, the CDR3 reads TGTGCCAGCAGCCTCTTACTAGCGGGCGTCGACGAGCAGTACTTC. This encodes CASSLLLAGVDEQYF.

The rearrangement links TRBV11-2 to TRBJ2-7; D not certain. The length of the CDR3 is 14 residues. CDR1 is SGHAT, CDR2 FQNNGV, per germline. The ends were cut back, 2 bases at V and 2 bases at J, with 10 bases in the middle. CDR3 bases: TGTGCCAGCAGCTTACAGAGGCAGACCTACGAGCAGTACTTC. This translates into CASSLQRQTYEQYF.

This clonotype was seen a few times. The chain joins TRBV20-1 to TRBJ2-5, with TRBD2 matching 9 bases. The CDR3 extends over 16 amino acids. The germline V gene encodes CDR1 DFQATT and CDR2 SNEGSKA (reference sequence). Germline trimming cut 4 bases from V and 5 bases from J; bases unmatched to any gene: 14. The chain's CDR3 is CSAKRLRLAAGETQYF. CDR3 nucleotide sequence: TGCAGTGCTAAACGGCTCCGACTAGCGGCGGGGGAGACCCAGTACTTC.

The gene calls are TRBV27 and TRBJ2-1; D gene unclear. The CDR3 length is 16 residues. Germline CDR1 MNHEY, CDR2 SMNVEV (reference sequence). V was pared by 2 bases and J by 2 bases, with 13 bases between. For the CDR3, the DNA is TGTGCCAGCAGTTTACTTTGGCGAATGGCCTACAATGAGCAGTTCTTC. Residues: CASSLLWRMAYNEQFF.

The CDR3 spells CASSAPPGTGLGYTF. As DNA, the CDR3 is TGTGCCAGCAGCGCCCCCCCCGGGACAGGGTTGGGCTACACCTTC. The chain is built from TRBV9 and TRBJ1-2; 9 nucleotides match TRBD1. Germline V CDR1 and CDR2: SGDLS, YYNGEE. V gave up 3 bases and J gave up 8 bases; unmatched junction bases: 11. CDR3 length: 15 amino acids.

V usage is TRBV7-2 and J usage is TRBJ2-4, with D perhaps TRBD1 (6 bases). Germline assignment: CDR1 SGHTA and CDR2 FQGNSA. With 5 bases removed from V and 7 bases from J, the gap between germline ends came to 15 bases. The CDR3 loop spans 14 amino acids. For the CDR3, the DNA is TGTGCCAGCAGCCGATCACAGGGATCGAACATTCAGTACTTC. It encodes CASSRSQGSNIQYF.

This clonotype was counted only a few times. The V call is TRBV4-1, the J call TRBJ1-1; 12 positions match TRBD1. Germline CDR1 MGHRA, CDR2 YSYEKL. Unmatched junction bases numbered 2, after V lost 2 bases and J lost 1 base. The CDR3 runs 16 residues. The CDR3 loop is CASSQPGQGANTEAFF. The CDR3 DNA follows: TGCGCCAGCAGCCAACCGGGACAGGGGGCGAACACTGAAGCTTTCTTT.

In its sample, this clonotype was seen a few times. J is TRBJ2-7 and V is TRBV6-2 or TRBV6-3, with 9 bases fitting TRBD1. V lost 5 bases, J lost 4 bases, and 9 bases stayed unmatched. Germline assignment: CDR1 MNHEY and CDR2 SVGEGT. The CDR3 is made up of 15 amino acids. The CDR3 reads CASSLPGTGRYEQYF. Here the CDR3 DNA reads TGTGCCAGCAGTCTCCCCGGGACAGGGAGGTACGAGCAGTACTTC.

The table lists this clonotype with a few counts. The rearrangement links TRBV29-1 to TRBJ2-3; tentatively, D is TRBD1 (5 bases). V gave up 5 bases and J gave up 5 bases, with 17 bases separating them. The CDR3 contains 14 residues. Germline V lookup: CDR1 SQVTM, CDR2 ANQGSEA. CDR3 coding DNA: TGCAGCGTTATCCTCCCCGCTAGGGGAGATACGCAGTATTTT. Its protein product is CSVILPARGDTQYF.

V is TRBV28 and J is TRBJ2-5; D is unclear. Trimming removed 4 bases at V and 3 bases at J, with 9 bases between. Germline V CDR1 and CDR2: MDHEN, SYDVKM. The CDR3 spans 13 residues. CDR3 residues: CASSSPMEETQYF. CDR3 DNA: TGTGCCAGCAGTTCCCCTATGGAAGAGACCCAGTACTTC.

The table lists this clonotype with a few counts. J is TRBJ1-5 and V is TRBV28; D is possibly TRBD1 (5 bases). Trimming took 3 bases from V and 1 from J, leaving 10 bases between them. The CDR3 runs 15 residues. Germline lookup yields CDR1 MDHEN and CDR2 SYDVKM. The chain's CDR3 is CASSLVGVSNQPQHF. As DNA, the CDR3 is TGTGCCAGCAGTTTGGTGGGGGTCAGCAATCAGCCCCAGCATTTT. Based on the CDR3 plus reference TRBV28 and TRBJ1-5, the full variable domain is DVKVTQSSRYLVKRTGEKVFLECVQDMDHENMFWYRQDPGLGLRLIYFSYDVKMKEKGDIPEGYSVSREKKERFSLILESASTNQTSMYLCASSLVGVSNQPQHFGDGTRLSIL.

This clonotype was recorded a few times. V is TRBV20-1 and J is TRBJ1-3; 7 bases are shared with TRBD1. Germline trimming cut 3 bases from V and 4 bases from J; bases unmatched to any gene: 3. This CDR3 comprises 13 residues. From germline, CDR1 is DFQATT and CDR2 SNEGSKA (reference sequence). DNA for the CDR3: TGCAGTGCTAGCAAGGACAGGGGAAACACCATATATTTT. It specifies CSASKDRGNTIYF.

The V gene is TRBV7-9, the J gene TRBJ2-5; D gene uncertain. V lost 4 bases to trimming and J lost 5 bases, with 20 bases between them. CDR1 is SEHNR and CDR2 is FQNEAQ in the germline V gene (reference sequence). The CDR3 has 16 amino acids. The CDR3 nucleotides are TGTGCCAGCAGCTCCACTACCGGGCCCAGTGAGGAGACCCAGTACTTC. Residues: CASSSTTGPSEETQYF.

The chain couples TRBV4-1 to TRBJ2-2; D not resolved. The germline gives CDR1 MGHRA, CDR2 YSYEKL. The germline V and J ends were trimmed by 1 base and 3 bases, with 12 bases remaining between them. CDR3 size: 16 residues. The CDR3 nucleotides read TGCGCCAGCAGCCAAGTACGAAGTGCTGACACCGGGGAGCTGTTTTTT. It translates to CASSQVRSADTGELFF.